This TCR beta chain was found in a study of post-analysis software for immune sequencing data. Study background: Some patients lacked subtype; others had relapsing-remitting, secondary progressive or progressive-relapsing disease.

The TCR beta cDNA libraries contained unique molecular identifiers. A population of roughly 0.95 to 10 million T cells gave rise to around 530,000 cDNA molecules. TCRdb passed the PCR reads through MiXCR, listing each CDR3 protein once. The sample yields 180,000 or so distinct CDR3 sequences, approximately 29% seen once. Study-wide points: Four to six TRBV segments were more frequent in patients than controls; TRBV5-6, TRBV5-1 and TRBV20-1 belonged to this group. Strong co-clustering by F measure was seen for same-batch samples. In multiple sclerosis, normalized Chao1 diversity was significantly below that of controls.

As to this clonotype: Its antigen is not known.

V shed 6 bases and J 1 base; nucleotides not matched to a gene: 5. This CDR3 is built from 15 residues. CDR1 MDHEN and CDR2 SYDVKM come from the germline V gene. This clonotype was sampled from a girl aged 2 to 17 with multiple sclerosis. Sequenced material: blood. The chain couples TRBV28 to TRBJ2-7, with 11 bases matching TRBD2. The DNA for the CDR3 is TGTGCCAGCAGACAGGGACTAGCGGCTTCCTACGAGCAGTACTTC. It yields the protein CASRQGLAASYEQYF. Filled out from reference TRBV28 and TRBJ2-7, the complete variable domain reads DVKVTQSSRYLVKRTGEKVFLECVQDMDHENMFWYRQDPGLGLRLIYFSYDVKMKEKGDIPEGYSVSREKKERFSLILESASTNQTSMYLCASRQGLAASYEQYFGPGTRLTVT.